A single sample is the source of the 28 T cell receptor beta chains below, sequenced in a study of radiotherapy plus CTLA-4 blockade in lung cancer. Data came from immunoSEQ multiplex PCR; TCRdb stores just in-frame clones and leaves some out. In the table there are approximately 50,000 clones, 73% of which are singletons. This specimen consisted of peripheral blood, obtained from a patient treated with radiotherapy plus ipilimumab. The receptors stem from a human donor with non-small cell lung cancer who had a complete response to radiotherapy plus ipilimumab.

The gene calls are TRBV7-2 and TRBJ1-1, with 8 bases lining up with TRBD1. CDR3 length equals 15 residues. CDR1 is SGHTA and CDR2 is FQGNSA in the germline V gene. J gave up 3 bases and V 1 base, and 4 bases lay outside the gene matches. The CDR3 DNA reads as TGTGCCAGCAGCTTAGTGGACAGGGAATACACTGAAGCTTTCTTT. This translates into CASSLVDREYTEAFF.

This clone was detected once. V and J are TRBV2 and TRBJ2-1, with 7 bases aligning to TRBD1. This CDR3 has 14 residues. Trimming cost V 6 bases and J 3 bases; bases outside gene matches: 5. Germline CDR1 is SNHLY and CDR2 is FYNNEI. The CDR3 protein is CASRKQGRYNEQFF. The CDR3 DNA reads as TGTGCCAGCAGGAAACAGGGGCGCTACAATGAGCAGTTCTTC.

The CDR3 coding sequence is TGTGCCAGCAGCTTAGGGCAGTTGAACACTGAAGCTTTCTTT. The encoded protein is CASSLGQLNTEAFF. This chain links TRBV11-1 with TRBJ1-1, with D unresolved. The CDR3 runs 14 residues. The V end lost 1 base, the J end lost 0 bases, and 6 bases lay between the germline ends. Germline V gene lookup returns CDR1 SGHAT and CDR2 FQDESV (reference sequence).

The gene calls are TRBV28 and TRBJ2-7; D uncertain. Trimming shortened V by 4 bases and J by 0 bases, and 13 bases separated the two germline ends. CDR3 size: 15 residues. CDR1 and CDR2 (germline): MDHEN, SYDVKM. The CDR3 region is CASSSPPQSSYEQYF. The CDR3 nucleotides are TGTGCCAGCAGTTCACCCCCACAGTCCTCCTACGAGCAGTACTTC.

V gene TRBV6-5 combines with J gene TRBJ1-2; 10 positions agree with TRBD1. The CDR3 spans 15 residues. Germline CDR1 MNHEY, CDR2 SVGAGI. With V trimmed by 4 bases and J by 3 bases, 5 bases remained unmatched. In DNA form, the CDR3 reads TGTGCCAGCAGTTCGCGGACAGGGGGGGACTATGGCTACACCTTC. Its protein is CASSSRTGGDYGYTF.

J is TRBJ1-5 and V is TRBV30; D may be TRBD1 (5 bases). The CDR3 is made up of 13 amino acids. V lost 1 base and J 4 bases, leaving 8 bases between the germline ends. Germline V CDR1 and CDR2: GTSNPN, SVGIG (reference sequence). The CDR3: CAWSERGNQPQHF. In DNA, the CDR3 is TGTGCCTGGAGTGAAAGGGGAAATCAGCCCCAGCATTTT. The full variable domain, completed using reference TRBV30 and TRBJ1-5, is SQTIHQWPATLVQPVGSPLSLECTVEGTSNPNLYWYRQAAGRGLQLLFYSVGIGQISSEVPQNLSASRPQDRQFILSSKKLLLSDSGFYLCAWSERGNQPQHFGDGTRLSIL.

This clone was counted once. This chain connects TRBV9 to TRBJ1-4; 9 nucleotides line up with TRBD1. The trim removed 2 bases at V and 5 bases at J, leaving 10 bases unmatched. The CDR3 totals 17 residues. Germline values: CDR1 SGDLS, CDR2 YYNGEE. The CDR3 protein is CASSVGTGNSVNEKLFF. The CDR3 nucleotides are TGTGCCAGCAGCGTCGGGACAGGGAATTCGGTCAATGAAAAACTGTTTTTT.

In this sample, this clone turned up once. The V call is TRBV11-2, the J call TRBJ2-7, with D perhaps TRBD1 (7 bases). Germline loops: CDR1 SGHAT, CDR2 FQNNGV. This CDR3 is built from 17 residues. Trimming pared 1 base from V and 3 bases from J, leaving 19 bases between. The CDR3 is CASSLGFGQGGLYEQYF. The DNA for the CDR3 is TGTGCCAGCAGCTTAGGGTTTGGGCAGGGGGGTCTCTACGAGCAGTACTTC.

This chain links TRBV18 with TRBJ1-5; no reliable D call. Per the germline V gene, CDR1 is KGHSH and CDR2 is LQKENI. The CDR3 runs 13 residues. V was shortened by 3 bases and J by 4 bases, with 7 bases between the two germline ends. CDR3 residues: CASSPTGNQPQHF. The CDR3 region has the DNA TGTGCCAGCTCACCGACTGGGAATCAGCCCCAGCATTTT.

This clone was recorded a few times. Here the CDR3 reads CASSPDLRGGTEAFF. DNA for the CDR3: TGTGCCAGCAGCCCTGACCTCAGAGGGGGCACTGAAGCTTTCTTT. The chain combines TRBV9 with TRBJ1-1, with TRBD1 as a possible D gene (6 bases). The germline V and J ends were trimmed by 4 bases and 4 bases, with 17 bases remaining between them. Germline values: CDR1 SGDLS, CDR2 YYNGEE. The CDR3 totals 15 residues.

This chain connects TRBV6-5 to TRBJ1-5, with 9 bases lining up with TRBD1. After removal of 6 bases from V and 7 bases from J, the junction contained 10 bases not matched to a gene. The CDR3 has 15 amino acids. CDR1 is MNHEY, CDR2 SVGAGI, per germline. The CDR3 region has the DNA TGTGCCAGCAGCCCGCTGTGGACAGGGGAACAGCCCCAGCATTTT. Its translation: CASSPLWTGEQPQHF.

This chain uses TRBV4-3 with TRBJ2-2, with a weak D call TRBD1 (6 bases). The CDR3 runs 16 residues. V was clipped by 1 base and J by 1 base, with 10 bases between them. Germline values: CDR1 LGHNA, CDR2 YSLEER. The CDR3 DNA follows: TGCGCCAGCAGCCAAGGGGGACACAGGAACACCGGGGAGCTGTTTTTT. The encoded protein is CASSQGGHRNTGELFF.

The rearrangement uses TRBV10-2 and TRBJ2-7; 8 positions agree with TRBD2. CDR3 length: 16 amino acids. CDR1 is WSHSY, CDR2 SAAADI, per germline. With 5 bases clipped from V and 4 bases from J, the junction kept 13 bases outside the gene matches. CDR3 sequence (DNA): TGCGCCAGCAGTACCCTTTGGTACGGGGGGGAGTACGAGCAGTACTTC. Protein product: CASSTLWYGGEYEQYF.

The gene calls are TRBV5-4 and TRBJ2-7, with D possibly TRBD1 on 7 matching bases. Trimming shortened V by 2 bases and J by 6 bases, and 9 bases separated the two germline ends. The CDR3 is 12 amino acids. Germline V gene sequence: CDR1 SGHNT, CDR2 YYREEE (reference sequence). In DNA, the CDR3 is TGTGCCAGCAGCTTCCAGGGGGGCGAGCAGTACTTC. Translation gives CASSFQGGEQYF.

The rearrangement joins TRBV14 to TRBJ1-1; 7 bases align to TRBD1. The CDR3 loop spans 13 amino acids. Germline-derived CDR1 and CDR2 are SGHDN and FVKESK. Trimming removed 5 bases from V and 3 bases from J; junction bases left unmatched: 3. CDR3 DNA: TGTGCCAGCAGCGAACAGGGGTACACTGAAGCTTTCTTT. It translates to CASSEQGYTEAFF. Based on the CDR3 plus reference TRBV14 and TRBJ1-1, the full variable domain is EAGVTQFPSHSVIEKGQTVTLRCDPISGHDNLYWYRRVMGKEIKFLLHFVKESKQDESGMPNNRFLAERTGGTYSTLKVQPAELEDSGVYFCASSEQGYTEAFFGQGTRLTVV.

The chain recombines TRBV27 with TRBJ1-1, with 7 bases lining up with TRBD1. This CDR3 spans 15 amino acids. Germline CDR1 is MNHEY and CDR2 is SMNVEV (reference sequence). V trimming: 6 bases; J trimming: 4 bases; junction bases outside the gene matches: 11. Written as DNA, the CDR3 is TGTGCCAGCAGGTCTCACAGGGGTATTGGCACTGAAGCTTTCTTT. As protein: CASRSHRGIGTEAFF.

This clone has only a few counts. This chain uses TRBV4-1 with TRBJ1-3; D call uncertain. V lost 1 base to trimming and J lost 0 bases, with 19 bases between them. Germline V lookup: CDR1 MGHRA, CDR2 YSYEKL. There are 19 residues in the CDR3. Written as DNA, the CDR3 is TGCGCCAGCAGCCAAGTCGGTGCGACAACTTTAATCTCTGGAAACACCATATATTTT. This translates into CASSQVGATTLISGNTIYF.

This clone was picked up a small number of times. CDR3 bases: TGCAGCGTTAGGGACTCCAGGGAATCACCCCTCCACTTT. The encoded protein is CSVRDSRESPLHF. This chain connects TRBV29-1 to TRBJ1-6; TRBD1 is a possible D gene (5 bases). CDR3 length equals 13 residues. Germline values: CDR1 SQVTM, CDR2 ANQGSEA. The V gene lost 5 bases and the J gene lost 10 bases, with 15 bases spanning the gap.

The chain has TRBV5-1 and TRBJ1-1, with a weak D call TRBD1 (6 bases). The CDR3 has 14 residues. Trimming shortened V by 3 bases and J by 5 bases, and 14 bases separated the two germline ends. The germline CDR1 and CDR2 sequences are SGHRS and YFSETQ. The DNA for the CDR3 is TGCGCCAGCAGCTGGGCGGGGGGGCGAACTGAAGCTTTCTTT. This encodes CASSWAGGRTEAFF.

The rearrangement links TRBV7-2 to TRBJ2-3; unclear D gene. Germline CDR1 and CDR2: SGHTA and FQGNSA. This CDR3 is 13 amino acids long. Trimming removed 2 bases at V and 1 base at J, with 4 bases between. The CDR3 bases are TGTGCCAGCAGCTTATGGCGCACAGATACGCAGTATTTT. Translation gives CASSLWRTDTQYF.

The genes are TRBV7-9 and TRBJ1-3, with 7 bases lining up with TRBD1. V trimming: 1 base; J trimming: 2 bases; junction bases outside the gene matches: 5. The CDR3 sequence is 16 residues long. Per the germline V gene, CDR1 is SEHNR and CDR2 is FQNEAQ (reference sequence). CDR3 loop: CASSLVQGRAGNTIYF. In DNA form, the CDR3 reads TGTGCCAGCAGCTTAGTACAGGGGAGAGCTGGAAACACCATATATTTT.

The chain is built from TRBV18 and TRBJ2-5; tentatively, D is TRBD2 (5 bases). The V and J ends lost 2 bases and 5 bases respectively, with 6 bases between them. Germline V gives CDR1 KGHSH, CDR2 LQKENI. This CDR3 has 12 residues. The CDR3 DNA reads as TGTGCCAGCTCACCAGAGCGGGAGACCCAGTACTTC. Translation: CASSPERETQYF.

This clone was seen only a few times. The V call is TRBV7-2, the J call TRBJ2-1, with 9 bases aligning to TRBD2. This CDR3 is built from 15 residues. Germline CDR1 reads SGHTA; CDR2 reads FQGNSA. V was pared by 2 bases and J by 7 bases, with 6 bases of the junction left unmatched. CDR3 in amino acids: CASSLSSGGLNEQFF. CDR3 DNA sequence: TGTGCCAGCAGCTTAAGTAGCGGGGGTCTAAATGAGCAGTTCTTC.

This clone came up once. The chain couples TRBV5-1 to TRBJ2-2, with 7 bases fitting TRBD1. V was pared by 4 bases and J by 7 bases, with 13 bases of the junction left unmatched. The CDR3 has 16 residues. Looked up from germline, CDR1 is SGHRS and CDR2 is YFSETQ. The CDR3 coding sequence is TGCGCCAGCAGCCTCGGTAACAGGGGTTCGGGCGGGGAGCTGTTTTTT. Its protein product is CASSLGNRGSGGELFF.

The genes are TRBV6-1 and TRBJ1-3; D is possibly TRBD1 (6 bases). Germline CDR1 reads MNHNS; CDR2 reads SASEGT. The CDR3 contains 14 residues. Trimming removed 7 bases at V and 4 bases at J, with 14 bases between. The CDR3 DNA sequence: TGTGCCAGCACCGCGGGGGGGCTCGGAAACACCATATATTTT. Translating gives CASTAGGLGNTIYF.

The rearrangement links TRBV7-9 to TRBJ2-5, with D tentatively TRBD2 (6 bases). CDR1 is SEHNR, CDR2 FQNEAQ, per germline (reference sequence). CDR3 length: 14 residues. With 0 bases removed from V and 7 bases from J, the gap between germline ends came to 12 bases. CDR3 amino acids: CASSLAGGLGTQYF. The CDR3 nucleotides read TGTGCCAGCAGCTTAGCGGGGGGTTTGGGGACCCAGTACTTC. Looking up the rest from reference TRBV7-9 and TRBJ2-5 gives the full variable domain: DTGVSQNPRHKITKRGQNVTFRCDPISEHNRLYWYRQTLGQGPEFLTYFQNEAQLEKSRLLSDRFSAERPKGSFSTLEIQRTEQGDSAMYLCASSLAGGLGTQYFGPGTRLLVL.

The genes are TRBV27 and TRBJ2-6, with D possibly TRBD2 on 5 matching bases. Germline assignment: CDR1 MNHEY and CDR2 SMNVEV (reference sequence). Trimming shortened V by 4 bases and J by 1 base, and 8 bases separated the two germline ends. The CDR3 length is 15 residues. For the CDR3, the DNA is TGTGCCAGCAGTTCGGGGAGATCTGGGGCCAACGTCCTGACTTTC. Translating it yields CASSSGRSGANVLTF.

The chain uses TRBV25-1 and TRBJ2-7; a possible D gene is TRBD2 (5 bases). The V gene's germline CDR1 is MGHDK and CDR2 SYGVNS. The CDR3 has 14 amino acids. V was clipped by 0 bases and J by 3 bases, with 9 bases between them. The CDR3 DNA follows: TGTGCCAGCAGTGAATATGGCGGGTTCTACGAGCAGTACTTC. Translating it yields CASSEYGGFYEQYF.